These 14 T cell receptor beta chains were sequenced from one sample in a study of identical twins. TCRdb passed the 5' RACE reads through MiXCR, listing each CDR3 protein once. The sample carries hundreds of thousands of distinct CDR3 sequences, over 8.5% recorded once. These data were also filed under a second study, of yellow fever vaccine responses in identical twins.

The material sequenced was PBMCs. These receptors were taken from a woman under 30 in good health.

This clonotype occurred many times. The chain uses TRBV12-3 or TRBV12-4 and TRBJ2-2; 8 bases line up with TRBD2. The CDR3 runs 15 residues. V shed 6 bases, J shed 9 bases, and the junction held 12 bases outside the gene matches. Written as DNA, the CDR3 is TGTGCCAGCAGCCCGGGAGGGGCGCGAGCTTGGGAGCTGTTTTTT. Its translation is CASSPGGARAWELFF.

The chain carries TRBV7-8 and TRBJ2-5; possible D gene TRBD2, 7 bases. From germline, CDR1 is SGHVS and CDR2 FQNEAQ. This CDR3 is 17 amino acids long. Trimming pared 1 base from V and 4 bases from J, leaving 19 bases between. The CDR3 bases are TGTGCCAGCAGCTTAGTTGGTCCGGGGGGCCGGGTAGAGACCCAGTACTTC. As protein: CASSLVGPGGRVETQYF.

The V call is TRBV7-9, the J call TRBJ2-2, with 11 bases lining up with TRBD1. Germline V lookup: CDR1 SEHNR, CDR2 FQNEAQ (reference sequence). The CDR3 runs 17 residues. For the CDR3, the DNA is TGTACCTTCAGTCCGTGGACAGGGGGCATTCCGGCCGGGGAGCTGTTTTTT. Amino acids: CTFSPWTGGIPAGELFF.

This clonotype was seen many times. The chain employs TRBV29-1 and TRBJ2-7; D gene uncertain. The CDR3 totals 13 residues. Trimming cost V 5 bases and J 5 bases, with 16 bases left between them. The germline CDR1 and CDR2 sequences are SQVTM and ANQGSEA. In DNA form, the CDR3 reads TGCAGCGTTATGGCCCCCTCCGTGAACGAGCAGTACTTC. It is translated as CSVMAPSVNEQYF.

The chain carries TRBV5-1 and TRBJ2-5; 10 bases are shared with TRBD2. The CDR3 runs 16 residues. Trimming took 2 bases from V and 2 from J; bases not matched to a gene: 6. Per the germline V gene, CDR1 is SGHRS and CDR2 is YFSETQ. This chain's CDR3 is CASSFGAGGLQETQYF. CDR3 nucleotides: TGCGCCAGCAGCTTTGGAGCGGGGGGGCTACAAGAGACCCAGTACTTC.

This clonotype has only a few counts. The V and J genes are TRBV19 and TRBJ2-1; D is perhaps TRBD2 (6 bases). Deletions cut 6 bases from V and 3 bases from J, with 15 bases between. Per germline, CDR1 LNHDA and CDR2 SQIVND (reference sequence). The CDR3 has 15 amino acids. CDR3 coding DNA: TGTGCCAGTAGCAGACCGGGACTTGACTACAATGAGCAGTTCTTC. Its translation is CASSRPGLDYNEQFF. Drawing the rest from reference TRBV19 and TRBJ2-1, the complete variable domain is DGGITQSPKYLFRKEGQNVTLSCEQNLNHDAMYWYRQDPGQGLRLIYYSQIVNDFQKGDIAEGYSVSREKKESFPLTVTSAQKNPTAFYLCASSRPGLDYNEQFFGPGTRLTVL.

This clonotype was detected ten times or more. The V and J genes are TRBV5-1 and TRBJ2-3; no reliable D call. The CDR3 has 14 amino acids. V was cut by 1 base and J by 4 bases, with 10 bases left in between. Germline V gene sequence: CDR1 SGHRS, CDR2 YFSETQ. CDR3 sequence: CASSLSMSPDTQYF. Here the CDR3 DNA reads TGCGCCAGCAGCTTGTCCATGTCTCCAGATACGCAGTATTTT.

This clonotype was observed a handful of times. The chain combines TRBV11-2 with TRBJ1-3; 7 nucleotides agree with TRBD1. CDR3 length: 15 residues. Losses at the gene ends were 5 bases for V and 0 bases for J; bases not matched to a gene: 4. Per the germline V gene, CDR1 is SGHAT and CDR2 is FQNNGV. CDR3 DNA: TGTGCCAGCAGCCGGGACAGTATCTCTGGAAACACCATATATTTT. This sequence encodes CASSRDSISGNTIYF.

The table lists this clonotype with many counts. The chain has TRBV29-1 and TRBJ2-5; no clear D. The CDR3 length is 12 residues. CDR1 and CDR2 from the germline V gene are SQVTM and ANQGSEA. V was clipped by 5 bases and J by 0 bases, with 7 bases between them. In DNA form, the CDR3 reads TGCAGCGTTATGGAGAACCAAGAGACCCAGTACTTC. Translating gives CSVMENQETQYF.

This chain joins TRBV15 and TRBJ2-5, with D perhaps matching TRBD2 (6 bases). The CDR3 extends over 15 amino acids. V shed 3 bases and J shed 2 bases, with 13 bases lying between them. The germline gives CDR1 LNHNV, CDR2 YYDKDF (reference sequence). CDR3 protein: CATSRVLAVQETQYF. The CDR3 DNA reads as TGTGCCACCAGCAGGGTACTAGCCGTACAAGAGACCCAGTACTTC.

In this sample, this clonotype turned up many times. The rearrangement joins TRBV10-1 to TRBJ2-2, with no clear D. From germline, CDR1 is WNHNN and CDR2 SYGVQD (reference sequence). Trimming left V 7 bases short and J 6 bases short, with 12 bases between. The CDR3 extends over 13 amino acids. CDR3 DNA: TGCGCCAGCACACCTAGAGAGGCCGGGGAGCTGTTTTTT. This codes for CASTPREAGELFF.

The J gene is TRBJ1-1, the V gene TRBV12-3 or TRBV12-4; 7 nucleotides line up with TRBD1. This CDR3 is 15 amino acids long. Germline trimming cut 1 base from V and 1 base from J; bases unmatched to any gene: 3. In DNA, the CDR3 is TGTGCCAGCAGTTTAGAGGGACAGCGGAACACTGAAGCTTTCTTT. Its translation is CASSLEGQRNTEAFF.

This clonotype was seen only a few times. The chain has TRBV12-3 or TRBV12-4 and TRBJ2-1; no definite D call. The CDR3 is 15 residues long. V was pared by 2 bases and J by 7 bases, with 15 bases between. The CDR3 region has the DNA TGTGCCAGCAGTTTACCCCCCGCCGGTGGGAATGAGCAGTTCTTC. It translates to CASSLPPAGGNEQFF.

This clonotype occurred a few times. The chain employs TRBV7-3 and TRBJ2-2; tentatively, D is TRBD1 (5 bases). Trimming cost V 0 bases and J 4 bases, with 6 bases left between them. This CDR3 spans 14 amino acids. Germline CDR1 reads SGHTA; CDR2 reads FQGTGA. The DNA of the CDR3 is TGTGCCAGCAGCTTAACAAGGGGCACCGGGGAGCTGTTTTTT. This translates into CASSLTRGTGELFF.